The rows below give T cell receptor beta chains drawn from one sample of a study of T cells in Graves' hyperthyroidism and ophthalmopathy. TCRdb recomputed calls from the multiplex PCR reads with MiXCR, one row per CDR3 protein. This sample has approximately 410,000 distinct CDR3 sequences; roughly 14% occur once, and the top ten carry about 13%. Source material: blood. The receptors shown here come from a man aged 18 to 30 with Graves' ophthalmopathy. CDR3s include the opening cysteine and the closing phenylalanine or tryptophan. Each record gives: clone size, J gene, V gene, D gene, CDR3 DNA, CDR3 protein. A D gene is named only where the DNA matches it firmly. The size entry is marked missing in some rows and otherwise reads once, few, many or a size class.

many,TRBJ1-6,TRBV15,NA,TGTGCCACCAGCAGTGATTTTAATTCACCCCTCCACTTT,CATSSDFNSPLHF
many,TRBJ2-7,TRBV7-9,TRBD1,TGTGCCAGCAGCTCCAGGGACAGTTGGTCCTACGAGCAGTACTTC,CASSSRDSWSYEQYF
many,TRBJ2-1,TRBV4-2,TRBD1,TGTGCCAGCAGCCACCTGACAGGGGACGAGCAGTTCTTC,CASSHLTGDEQFF
many,TRBJ2-3,TRBV11-3,NA,TGTGCCAGCAGCTATAGCGGAGATACGCAGTATTTT,CASSYSGDTQYF
few,TRBJ1-2,TRBV20-1,NA,TGCAGTGCTAGAGGGGCAGGGGTGTATATTTATGGCTACACCTTC,CSARGAGVYIYGYTF
NA,TRBJ2-6,TRBV5-5,TRBD1,TGTGCCAGCAGCATCCGGGACAGGGGGTCTGGGGCCAACGTCCTGACTTTC,CASSIRDRGSGANVLTF
many,TRBJ2-1,TRBV12-5,NA,TGTGCTAGTGGTGGTGGAAGCGGCCAGAGCTCCTACAATGAGCAGTTCTTC,CASGGGSGQSSYNEQFF
NA,TRBJ1-1,TRBV5-4,NA,TGTGCCAGCAGTCTCGGGACGCCCCAGACCAACACTGAAGCTTTCTTT,CASSLGTPQTNTEAFF
many,TRBJ2-1,TRBV9,NA,TGTGCCAGCAGCGTAGTCAGCAGGAGCTCCTACAATGAGCAGTTCTTC,CASSVVSRSSYNEQFF
many,TRBJ2-5,TRBV6-6,NA,TGTGCCAGCAGTTACTCTGGTGAGACCCAGTACTTC,CASSYSGETQYF
many,TRBJ1-5,TRBV5-1,NA,TGCGCCAGCAGCTTGGCGGGACACCAAAATCAGCCCCAGCATTTT,CASSLAGHQNQPQHF
NA,TRBJ1-3,TRBV11-3,TRBD1,TGTGCCAGCAGCCACCAGGGGGGTTCTGGAAACACCATATATTTT,CASSHQGGSGNTIYF
many,TRBJ2-7,TRBV5-1,NA,TGCGCCAGCAGCCCGGAGAGCTCCTACGAGCAGTACTTC,CASSPESSYEQYF
NA,TRBJ1-1,TRBV9,TRBD1,TGTGCCAGCAGCGAATACCAACCCGGGACAGGCGGCGCTGAAGCTTTCTTT,CASSEYQPGTGGAEAFF
many,TRBJ2-1,TRBV11-2,NA,TGTGCCAGCGGTGTGGGGGGCTACAATGAGCAGTTCTTC,CASGVGGYNEQFF
few,TRBJ1-1,TRBV4-1,NA,TGCGCCAGCAGCCTCAGTAGCCCAGGCTGGAGCACTGAAGCTTTCTTT,CASSLSSPGWSTEAFF
many,TRBJ1-4,TRBV5-1,TRBD1,TGCGCCAGCAGCTTGACCAGGGGGCGCGTCGATGAAAAACTGTTTTTT,CASSLTRGRVDEKLFF
NA,TRBJ2-1,TRBV7-6,TRBD2,TGTGCCAGCAGCGGCTTAGGACTAGCGGGGGGCACTGAGCAGTTCTTC,CASSGLGLAGGTEQFF
many,TRBJ2-5,TRBV20-1,NA,TGCAGTGCTAGAGGAGTGGTTCGGGAGTTGGAGACCCAGTACTTC,CSARGVVRELETQYF
few,TRBJ2-1,TRBV5-1,NA,TGCGCCAGCAGCGATCACCGGGCCAACAATGAGCAGTTCTTC,CASSDHRANNEQFF
many,TRBJ1-2,TRBV7-2,NA,TGTGCCAGCAGCCAAAAGGCGGCCGAGGGGTATGGCTACACCTTC,CASSQKAAEGYGYTF
NA,TRBJ2-5,TRBV7-6,NA,TGTGCCAGCAGGGGTGCGGGTGCGTGGGAGACCCAGTACTTC,CASRGAGAWETQYF
many,TRBJ1-2,TRBV12-3/TRBV12-4,NA,TGTGCCAGCAGGCCGGACAGCTATGGCTACACCTTC,CASRPDSYGYTF
many,TRBJ1-5,TRBV12-3/TRBV12-4,NA,TGTGCCAGCAGTTTCTCAACACTGAATCAGCCCCAGCATTTT,CASSFSTLNQPQHF
many,TRBJ2-3,TRBV2,TRBD1,TGTGCCAGCAGTGGGACAGGGGTCAATACGCAGTATTTT,CASSGTGVNTQYF
NA,TRBJ2-5,TRBV4-1,TRBD1,TGCGCCAGCAGCCAAGACGGGACAGGGGGCCCCCAAGAGACCCAGTACTTC,CASSQDGTGGPQETQYF
many,TRBJ2-7,TRBV6-1,NA,TGTGCCAGCACCGCCGGGGGAGGGGGCTCCTACGAGCAGTACTTC,CASTAGGGGSYEQYF
many,TRBJ1-1,TRBV6-5,NA,TGTGCCAGCAGTTACACAAACAGGGATTCTGAAGCTTTCTTT,CASSYTNRDSEAFF
NA,TRBJ1-1,TRBV5-8,TRBD1,TGTGCCAGCAGCTTGGGGGGACAGGGAGTCATGAACACTGAAGCTTTCTTT,CASSLGGQGVMNTEAFF
NA,TRBJ1-4,TRBV6-1,NA,TGTGCCAGCAGTTCCAGCCCCTATGAGGGGGATTATGAAAAACTGTTTTTT,CASSSSPYEGDYEKLFF
NA,TRBJ1-6,TRBV5-1,TRBD1,TGCGCCAGCAAGCTGGCAGGGGGCCAGAGCTCCTATAATTCACCCCTCCACTTT,CASKLAGGQSSYNSPLHF
NA,TRBJ2-3,TRBV3-1,TRBD2,TGTGCCAGCAGCCAAGAGAGGAGACTAGCGGGGGGGCGTACAGATACGCAGTATTTT,CASSQERRLAGGRTDTQYF
many,TRBJ1-2,TRBV7-8,NA,TGTGCCAGCAGCTACCGGGAATATGGCTACACCTTC,CASSYREYGYTF
many,TRBJ2-7,TRBV7-2,NA,TGTGCCAGCGCGTCTGCCCCCTACGAGCAGTACTTC,CASASAPYEQYF
many,TRBJ2-2,TRBV11-3,TRBD2,TGTGCCAGCAGCGTAGCGGGAGGGAACACCGGGGAGCTGTTTTTT,CASSVAGGNTGELFF
NA,TRBJ2-2,TRBV29-1,NA,TGCAGCGTTCGACCGCGAACGAACACCGGGGAGCTGTTTTTT,CSVRPRTNTGELFF
many,TRBJ2-1,TRBV12-3/TRBV12-4,NA,TGTGCCAGCAGTCTCGCCGGGACGGGACAGTTCTTC,CASSLAGTGQFF
NA,TRBJ1-2,TRBV6-2/TRBV6-3,NA,TGTGCCAGCAGTACCCCCGAAGGGAAAGGCCACACCTTC,CASSTPEGKGHTF
few,TRBJ2-3,TRBV19,NA,TGTGCCAGTAGTGGAGGGGGGGGAGTAGATACGCAGTATTTT,CASSGGGGVDTQYF
few,TRBJ1-2,TRBV7-9,NA,TGTGCCAGCAGGGACGGGTCCCCCTATGGCTACACCTTC,CASRDGSPYGYTF
many,TRBJ2-5,TRBV6-1,NA,TGTGCCAGCAGTTACCGGCCAGGGATTCGTCTTGGGACCCAGTACTTC,CASSYRPGIRLGTQYF
few,TRBJ2-2,TRBV6-4,NA,TGTGCCAGCAGTGACTCTTTCAAGCGGGACACCGGGGAGCTGTTTTTT,CASSDSFKRDTGELFF
NA,TRBJ2-1,TRBV13,NA,TGTGCCAGCAGCTCCCAACTAGCTAAGGGCAATGAGCAGTTCTTC,CASSSQLAKGNEQFF
many,TRBJ2-3,TRBV7-8,TRBD2,TGTGCCAGCAGCAAGACTAGCGGGAGAACAGATACGCAGTATTTT,CASSKTSGRTDTQYF
many,TRBJ1-2,TRBV19,NA,TGTGCCAGTAGTATGGGGTATGGCTACACCTTC,CASSMGYGYTF
NA,TRBJ1-2,TRBV5-6,NA,TGTGCCAGCAGCTTGGTTTCAGGGAATGGCTACACCTTC,CASSLVSGNGYTF
few,TRBJ1-6,TRBV18,TRBD1,TGTGCCAGCTCACCCTCAGCGCCCGGGACAGGGAGTTCACCCCTCCACTTT,CASSPSAPGTGSSPLHF
many,TRBJ2-7,TRBV6-2/TRBV6-3,TRBD2,TGTGCCAGCATCCAGAGCGGGGGCCATGTGGCCGAGCAGTACTTC,CASIQSGGHVAEQYF
many,TRBJ2-3,TRBV10-3,TRBD2,TGTGCCATCAGTGATGGACTAGCGGGGGGCGATACGCAGTATTTT,CAISDGLAGGDTQYF
many,TRBJ1-2,TRBV28,NA,TGTGCCAGCAGGGAGGCAGGGGACTATGGCTACACCTTC,CASREAGDYGYTF
NA,TRBJ2-1,TRBV10-2,TRBD2,TGCGCCAGCCAGAAGGGCGGGAGCTCCTACAGTGAGCAGTTCTTC,CASQKGGSSYSEQFF